A selection of T cell receptor beta chains follows, all from one sample in a study of cytomegalovirus exposure and HLA in healthy donors. Data came from immunoSEQ multiplex PCR; TCRdb stores just in-frame clones and leaves some out. The sample lists over 150,000 clones, around 68% occurring once. Input material: PBMCs. These receptors originate from a man in his fifties or sixties in good health and CMV-seronegative. Both conserved end residues are part of each CDR3. Each record gives: D gene, J gene, clone size, V gene, CDR3 protein, CDR3 DNA. D genes are given only for firm matches. Not every row has a clone size; where given, it reads once, few, many or a size class.

>-|TRBJ2-7|-|TRBV7-2
CASSSRYYEQYF
TGTGCCAGCAGCTCCAGATACTACGAGCAGTACTTC
>-|TRBJ1-2|-|TRBV6-5
CASSPVNYGYTF
TGTGCCAGCAGTCCCGTTAACTATGGCTACACCTTC
>TRBD1|TRBJ1-3|-|TRBV5-1
CASSSDRGNSRDTIYF
TGCGCCAGCAGCTCTGACAGGGGGAATAGTCGAGACACCATATATTTT
>TRBD1|TRBJ1-1|-|TRBV5-1
CASSIQGPPTEAFF
TGCGCCAGCAGCATACAGGGGCCCCCCACTGAAGCTTTCTTT
>-|TRBJ1-3|-|TRBV5-6
CASSQGVGSGNTIYF
TGTGCCAGCAGCCAGGGTGTCGGCTCGGGTAACACCATATATTTT
>TRBD2|TRBJ2-2|-|TRBV25-1
CASSSGRGGDTGELFF
TGTGCCAGCAGCTCAGGGAGGGGAGGGGACACCGGGGAGCTGTTTTTT
>TRBD1|TRBJ1-1|few|TRBV5-8
CASSPDRARMMAFF
TGTGCCAGCAGCCCCGACAGGGCGAGGATGATGGCTTTCTTT
>-|TRBJ1-2|-|TRBV7-5
CVRSSHRDLRYGYTF
TGTGTCAGAAGCTCTCACAGGGATCTCCGGTATGGCTACACCTTC
>-|TRBJ2-7|-|TRBV6-5
CASSYSGRSYEQYF
TGTGCCAGCAGTTACTCGGGGCGCTCCTACGAGCAGTACTTC
>-|TRBJ2-3|-|TRBV5-1
CASSSQTSSTDTQYF
TGCGCCAGCAGTTCCCAGACTTCTAGCACAGATACGCAGTATTTT
>-|TRBJ1-6|-|TRBV7-8
CASSLVGAGSPLHF
TGTGCCAGCAGCTTAGTGGGGGCTGGTTCACCCCTCCACTTT
>-|TRBJ1-1|-|TRBV27
CASSSYQTENTEAFF
TGTGCCAGCAGTTCCTACCAGACAGAGAACACTGAAGCTTTCTTT
>-|TRBJ1-1|few|TRBV7-9
CASSLVTEAFF
TGTGCCAGCAGCTTAGTAACTGAAGCTTTCTTT
>TRBD2|TRBJ2-3|-|TRBV10-2
CASSESTSGSSTDTQYF
TGCGCCAGCAGTGAGTCGACTAGCGGGTCAAGCACAGATACGCAGTATTTT
>TRBD1|TRBJ1-6|-|TRBV7-2
CASSFRGQGNSPLHF
TGTGCCAGCAGCTTTAGGGGACAGGGGAATTCACCCCTCCACTTT
>TRBD1|TRBJ2-1|-|TRBV4-3
CASSQDSTGGRAYEQFF
TGCGCCAGCAGCCAAGATTCAACAGGGGGCAGGGCGTATGAGCAGTTCTTC
>-|TRBJ2-5|few|TRBV4-2
CASSPSAGGQETQYF
TGTGCCAGCAGCCCCTCGGCAGGAGGTCAAGAGACCCAGTACTTC
>-|TRBJ2-7|-|TRBV14
CASSPRGLGAYEQYF
TGTGCCAGCAGCCCCAGGGGTTTGGGGGCTTACGAGCAGTACTTC
>TRBD1|TRBJ1-2|-|TRBV5-1
CASSSWGTGANYGYTF
TGCGCCAGCAGCTCCTGGGGGACAGGGGCTAACTATGGCTACACCTTC
>-|TRBJ1-4|-|TRBV5-1
CASSPGRTNNEKLFF
TGCGCCAGCAGCCCTGGACGGACTAATAATGAAAAACTGTTTTTT
>TRBD1|TRBJ1-1|few|TRBV10-3
CAISATGGGGAFF
TGTGCCATCAGTGCGACAGGGGGAGGGGGCGCTTTCTTT
>TRBD1|TRBJ2-7|few|TRBV19
CASTPDRLRQREQYF
TGTGCCAGTACCCCGGACAGGCTCCGTCAGCGCGAGCAGTACTTC
>TRBD2|TRBJ2-5|-|TRBV5-1
CASSSGTSGGEQYF
TGCGCCAGCAGCTCAGGGACTAGCGGGGGAGAGCAGTACTTC
>TRBD1|TRBJ2-6|-|TRBV7-6
CASSSGQGATGANVLTF
TGTGCCAGCAGCTCGGGACAGGGGGCGACTGGGGCCAACGTCCTGACTTTC
>TRBD1|TRBJ1-1|-|TRBV27
CASSRTGVGTEAFF
TGTGCCAGCAGCAGGACAGGGGTTGGGACTGAAGCTTTCTTT
>-|TRBJ2-3|-|TRBV7-3
CASSSLGGPKDTQYF
TGTGCCAGCAGCTCACTCGGGGGGCCGAAAGATACGCAGTATTTT
>-|TRBJ1-1|-|TRBV11-2
CASSSLGRTEAFF
TGTGCCAGCAGCTCACTGGGGAGGACTGAAGCTTTCTTT
>TRBD2|TRBJ2-5|-|TRBV5-4
CASSLGTSEETQYF
TGTGCCAGCAGCTTGGGGACTAGCGAAGAGACCCAGTACTTC
>TRBD1|TRBJ1-1|few|TRBV28
CASSLGRTGPTEAFF
TGTGCCAGCAGTTTGGGCAGGACAGGACCCACTGAAGCTTTCTTT
>TRBD1|TRBJ1-5|-|TRBV19
CASSMGTGSNQPQHF
TGTGCCAGTAGTATGGGGACAGGGAGCAATCAGCCCCAGCATTTT
>-|TRBJ2-2|-|TRBV6-5
CASSYHSTGELFF
TGTGCCAGCAGTTATCACAGCACCGGGGAGCTGTTTTTT
>-|TRBJ1-4|-|TRBV21-1
CASTPRISLDDF
TGTGCCAGCACCCCGAGGATCTCCTTGGATGATTTT
>-|TRBJ1-4|-|TRBV28
CASSLYMGPTEKLFF
TGTGCCAGCAGTTTGTACATGGGGCCGACGGAGAAACTGTTTTTT
>TRBD1|TRBJ2-7|-|TRBV4-1
CASSSDRGQDEQYF
TGCGCCAGCAGCTCGGACAGGGGGCAAGACGAGCAGTACTTC
>TRBD1|TRBJ2-3|-|TRBV11-2
CASSFPGQGILDF
TGTGCCAGCAGCTTTCCCGGACAGGGAATTTTGGATTTT
>-|TRBJ2-3|-|TRBV5-6
CASSLVRVGASGESDTQYF
TGTGCCAGCAGCTTGGTTCGCGTTGGGGCTAGTGGGGAATCAGATACGCAGTATTTT
>-|TRBJ1-5|-|TRBV5-4
CASSIQESNQPQHF
TGTGCCAGCAGTATACAGGAAAGCAATCAGCCCCAGCATTTT
>TRBD1|TRBJ1-1|-|TRBV30
CAWREGQPNTEAFF
TGTGCCTGGAGGGAGGGACAGCCGAACACTGAAGCTTTCTTT
>TRBD2|TRBJ2-1|-|TRBV7-6
CASSLVPAGARSSGGGEQFF
TGTGCCAGCAGCTTAGTGCCAGCGGGGGCACGGAGTAGCGGAGGGGGAGAGCAGTTCTTC
>TRBD1|TRBJ1-2|-|TRBV15
CATSSHRQGAFDGYTF
TGTGCCACCAGCAGCCACCGACAGGGGGCATTCGATGGCTACACCTTC
>TRBD1|TRBJ2-3|-|TRBV5-1
CASSLSGQGLTDTQYF
TGCGCCAGCAGCTTATCGGGACAGGGTTTAACAGATACGCAGTATTTT
>TRBD2|TRBJ2-3|-|TRBV6-1
CASSEGPGLAMTDTQYF
TGTGCCAGCAGTGAAGGTCCGGGACTAGCAATGACAGATACGCAGTATTTT
>-|TRBJ2-2|once|TRBV4-1
CASSHPGHPNTGELFF
TGCGCCAGCAGCCATCCGGGACATCCGAACACCGGGGAGCTGTTTTTT
>TRBD2|TRBJ2-2|once|TRBV9
CASTSGGRGELFF
TGTGCCAGCACTAGCGGGGGCCGGGGGGAGCTGTTTTTT
>TRBD2|TRBJ2-2|few|TRBV29-1
CSVGGLAGNTGELFF
TGCAGCGTGGGGGGACTAGCGGGGAACACCGGGGAGCTGTTTTTT
>-|TRBJ1-3|-|TRBV6-5
CASSYSQGSSGNTIYF
TGTGCCAGCAGTTACTCACAGGGATCCTCTGGAAACACCATATATTTT
>-|TRBJ1-2|-|TRBV28
CASSLRGPGYGYTF
TGTGCCAGCAGTTTGCGGGGGCCTGGCTATGGCTACACCTTC
>TRBD1|TRBJ1-2|-|TRBV19
CASRSSWTGREGSGYTF
TGTGCCAGTAGATCCTCCTGGACAGGGCGAGAGGGCTCTGGCTACACCTTC
>-|TRBJ2-3|-|TRBV9
CASSAWTTSTDTQYF
TGTGCCAGCAGCGCTTGGACAACCAGCACAGATACGCAGTATTTT
>TRBD2|TRBJ2-7|-|TRBV6-5
CASSPWGGPSYEQYF
TGTGCCAGCAGTCCCTGGGGGGGACCATCCTACGAGCAGTACTTC
>-|TRBJ1-1|-|TRBV28
CASSFQTGEAFF
TGTGCCAGCAGTTTCCAGACAGGAGAGGCTTTCTTT
>TRBD2|TRBJ2-1|-|TRBV7-3
CASSSGLAGGLNEQFF
TGTGCCAGCAGCTCTGGACTAGCGGGGGGGTTAAATGAGCAGTTCTTC
>-|TRBJ2-7|once|TRBV2
CASSETQVSYEQYF
TGTGCCAGCAGTGAAACGCAGGTTTCCTACGAGCAGTACTTC
>-|TRBJ1-5|once|TRBV7-2
CASSPRGPPQHF
TGTGCCAGCAGTCCGCGGGGCCCGCCCCAGCATTTT
>-|TRBJ2-5|once|TRBV12-2
CASRLAGGETQYF
TGTGCAAGTCGCTTAGCAGGGGGCGAGACCCAGTACTTC
>-|TRBJ1-2|-|TRBV5-1
CASSLTYPDRIYGYTF
TGCGCCAGCAGCCTCACATACCCGGACAGAATTTATGGCTACACCTTC
>-|TRBJ1-5|-|TRBV6-5
CASSYDRTGNQPQHF
TGTGCCAGCAGTTACGACAGGACAGGCAATCAGCCCCAGCATTTT
>TRBD1|TRBJ1-1|-|TRBV13
CASSFGTGSTEAFF
TGTGCCAGCAGCTTCGGGACAGGCTCCACTGAAGCTTTCTTT
>TRBD2|TRBJ2-2|-|TRBV5-6
CASSLRAGGSAGELFF
TGTGCCAGCAGCTTGAGGGCGGGGGGCAGCGCCGGGGAGCTGTTTTTT
>TRBD1|TRBJ2-7|-|TRBV11-2
CASSRGQGVSSYEQYF
TGTGCCAGCAGCCGAGGACAGGGGGTTTCTTCCTACGAGCAGTACTTC